Below, one T cell receptor (beta chain) is given with its context. The antigen is undetermined. These data are taken from a study of T cells in Graves' hyperthyroidism and ophthalmopathy. Overall study results and limits: A 13 V-J signature model discriminated ophthalmopathy versus stable hyperthyroidism. Clonotypes that were expanded in thyroid above 0.001 mostly appeared in blood too. Before onset, by a median of approximately 5.9 months, the model predicted ophthalmopathy.

Amplification yielded TCR beta CDR3 regions, with RNA transcripts as the source. First-round RT-PCR with HTBI primers amplified the TCR CDR3 region. MiXCR was run by TCRdb on the multiplex PCR reads, yielding one entry per CDR3 protein. The sample carries about 610,000 distinct CDR3 sequences, around 46% recorded once. The germline CDR1 and CDR2 sequences are SQVTM and ANQGSEA. The CDR3 is made up of 14 amino acids. The ends were cut back, 7 bases at V and 5 bases at J, with 17 bases in the middle. Stable Graves' hyperthyroidism meant no ophthalmopathy progression within 18 months. The rearrangement uses TRBV29-1 and TRBJ2-2, with D uncertain. The TCR was taken from a woman aged 18-30 years with Graves' hyperthyroidism. Source material: peripheral blood or thyroid tissue (not recorded which). Here the CDR3 reads CSAHEDGRTGELFF. The DNA of the CDR3 is TGCAGCGCCCACGAGGACGGACGGACCGGGGAGCTGTTTTTT.